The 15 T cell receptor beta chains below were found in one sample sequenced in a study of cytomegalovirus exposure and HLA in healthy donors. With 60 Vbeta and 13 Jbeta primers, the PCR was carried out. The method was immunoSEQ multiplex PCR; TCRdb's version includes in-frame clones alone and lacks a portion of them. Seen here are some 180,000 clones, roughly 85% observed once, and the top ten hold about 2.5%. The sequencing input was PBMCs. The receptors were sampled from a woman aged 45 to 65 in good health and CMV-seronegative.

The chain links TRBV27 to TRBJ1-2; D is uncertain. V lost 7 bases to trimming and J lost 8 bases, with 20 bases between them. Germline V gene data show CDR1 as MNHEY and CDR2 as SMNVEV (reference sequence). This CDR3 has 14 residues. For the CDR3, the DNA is TGTGCCAGCACCCTATCGGCCGGAAGCGGGGGCTACACCTTC. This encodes CASTLSAGSGGYTF.

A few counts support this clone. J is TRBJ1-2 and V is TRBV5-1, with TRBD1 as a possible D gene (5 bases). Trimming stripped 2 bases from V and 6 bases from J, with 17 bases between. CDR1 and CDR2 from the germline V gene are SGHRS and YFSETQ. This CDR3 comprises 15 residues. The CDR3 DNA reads TGCGCCAGCAGCTTATTAGCCAGGGTAGAGAATGGCTACACCTTC. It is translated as CASSLLARVENGYTF.

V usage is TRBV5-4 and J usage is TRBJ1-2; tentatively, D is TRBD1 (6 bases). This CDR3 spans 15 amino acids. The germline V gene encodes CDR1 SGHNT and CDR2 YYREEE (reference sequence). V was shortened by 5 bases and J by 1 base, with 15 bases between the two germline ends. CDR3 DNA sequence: TGTGCCAGCAGTCACACATTGGACAGTAACTATGGCTACACCTTC. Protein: CASSHTLDSNYGYTF.

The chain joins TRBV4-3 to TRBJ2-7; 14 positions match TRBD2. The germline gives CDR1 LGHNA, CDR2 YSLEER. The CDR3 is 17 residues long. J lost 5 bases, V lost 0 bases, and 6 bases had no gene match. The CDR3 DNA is TGCGCCAGCAGCCAAGAGGGACTAGCGGGAGCAAGGGACGAGCAGTACTTC. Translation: CASSQEGLAGARDEQYF.

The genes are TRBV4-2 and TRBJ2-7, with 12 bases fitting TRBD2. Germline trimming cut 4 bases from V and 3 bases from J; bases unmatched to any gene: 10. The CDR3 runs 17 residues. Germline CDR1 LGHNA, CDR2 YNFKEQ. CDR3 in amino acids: CASSLRTSGTYHYEQYF. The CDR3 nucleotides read TGTGCCAGCAGCCTCCGGACTAGCGGGACTTATCACTACGAGCAGTACTTC.

This CDR3 is CASSPTRDPYEQYF. Written as DNA, the CDR3 is TGTGCCAGCAGTCCCACGCGGGACCCCTACGAGCAGTACTTC. This chain connects TRBV28 to TRBJ2-7; TRBD2 is a possible D gene (6 bases). Germline V gene lookup returns CDR1 MDHEN and CDR2 SYDVKM. The CDR3 is 14 residues long. V was cut by 5 bases and J by 2 bases, with 13 bases left in between.

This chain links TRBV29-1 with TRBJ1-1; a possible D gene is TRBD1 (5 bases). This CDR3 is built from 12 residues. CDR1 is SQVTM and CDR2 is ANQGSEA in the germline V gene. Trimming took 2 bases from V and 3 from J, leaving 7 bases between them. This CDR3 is CSVENRYTEAFF. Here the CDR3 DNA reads TGCAGCGTTGAAAACAGGTACACTGAAGCTTTCTTT. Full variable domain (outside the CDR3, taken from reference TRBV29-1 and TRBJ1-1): SAVISQKPSRDICQRGTSLTIQCQVDSQVTMMFWYRQQPGQSLTLIATANQGSEATYESGFVIDKFPISRPNLTFSTLTVSNMSPEDSSIYLCSVENRYTEAFFGQGTRLTVV.

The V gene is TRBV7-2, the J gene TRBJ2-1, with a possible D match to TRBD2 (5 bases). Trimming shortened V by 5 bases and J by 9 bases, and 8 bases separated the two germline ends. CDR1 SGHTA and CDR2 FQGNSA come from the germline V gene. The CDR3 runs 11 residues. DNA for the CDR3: TGTGCCAGCAGCCCCCGGGGTGAGCAGTTCTTC. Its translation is CASSPRGEQFF.

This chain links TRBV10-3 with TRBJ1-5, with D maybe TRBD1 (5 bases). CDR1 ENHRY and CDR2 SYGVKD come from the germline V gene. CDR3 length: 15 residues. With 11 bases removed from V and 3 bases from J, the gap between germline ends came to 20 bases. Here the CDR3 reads CAARAGGALNQPQHF. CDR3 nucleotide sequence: TGTGCCGCCCGGGCCGGCGGGGCCCTCAATCAGCCCCAGCATTTT.

The CDR3 DNA is TGTGCCATCAGTGATTCTGGGAGGAGCAATCAGCCCCAGCATTTT. Its protein is CAISDSGRSNQPQHF. The gene calls are TRBV10-3 and TRBJ1-5; D unclear. The CDR3 length is 15 residues. Germline CDR1 reads ENHRY; CDR2 reads SYGVKD. V lost 3 bases, J lost 1 base, and 10 bases lay in between.

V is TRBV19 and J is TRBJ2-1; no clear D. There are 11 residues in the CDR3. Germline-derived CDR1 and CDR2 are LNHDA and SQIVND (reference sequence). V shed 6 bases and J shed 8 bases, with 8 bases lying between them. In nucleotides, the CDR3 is TGTGCCAGTAGCGTCAGCGATGAGCAGTTCTTC. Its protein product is CASSVSDEQFF.

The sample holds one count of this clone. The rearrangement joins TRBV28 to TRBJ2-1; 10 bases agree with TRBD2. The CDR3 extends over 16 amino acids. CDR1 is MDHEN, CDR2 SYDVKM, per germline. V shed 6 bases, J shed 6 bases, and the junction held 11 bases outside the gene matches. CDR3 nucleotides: TGTGCCAGCAGCTACCTGGCGAGCGGGAGGGTCAATGAGCAGTTCTTC. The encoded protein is CASSYLASGRVNEQFF.

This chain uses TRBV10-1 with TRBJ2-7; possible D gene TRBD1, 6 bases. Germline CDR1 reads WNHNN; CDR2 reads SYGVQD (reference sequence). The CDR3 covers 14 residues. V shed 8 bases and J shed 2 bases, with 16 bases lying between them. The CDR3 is CASFDRHPAYEQYF. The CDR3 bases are TGCGCCAGCTTCGACAGGCACCCCGCCTACGAGCAGTACTTC.

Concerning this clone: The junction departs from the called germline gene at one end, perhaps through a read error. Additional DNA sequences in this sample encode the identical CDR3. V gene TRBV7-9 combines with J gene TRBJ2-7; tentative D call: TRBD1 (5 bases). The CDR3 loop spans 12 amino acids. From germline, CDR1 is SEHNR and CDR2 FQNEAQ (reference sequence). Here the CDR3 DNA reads TGTTCCAGCAGCTTAGTAGGGGACGAGCAGTACTTC. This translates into CSSSLVGDEQYF.

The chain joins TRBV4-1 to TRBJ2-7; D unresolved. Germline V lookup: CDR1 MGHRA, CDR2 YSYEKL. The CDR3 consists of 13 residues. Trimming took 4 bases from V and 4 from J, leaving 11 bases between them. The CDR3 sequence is CASSLGSGYEQYF. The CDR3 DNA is TGCGCCAGCAGCCTTGGATCCGGGTACGAGCAGTACTTC.